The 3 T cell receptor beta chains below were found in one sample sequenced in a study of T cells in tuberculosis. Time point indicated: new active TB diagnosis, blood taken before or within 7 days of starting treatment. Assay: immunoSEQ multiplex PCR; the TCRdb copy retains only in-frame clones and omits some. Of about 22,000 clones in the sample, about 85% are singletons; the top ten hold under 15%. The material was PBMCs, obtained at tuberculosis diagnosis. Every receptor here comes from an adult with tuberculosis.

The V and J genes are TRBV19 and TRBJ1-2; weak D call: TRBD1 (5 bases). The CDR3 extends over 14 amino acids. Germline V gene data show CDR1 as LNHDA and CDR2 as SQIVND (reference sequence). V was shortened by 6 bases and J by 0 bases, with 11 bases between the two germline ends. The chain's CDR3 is CASSPTVPNYGYTF. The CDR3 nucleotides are TGTGCCAGTAGCCCGACAGTTCCTAACTATGGCTACACCTTC.

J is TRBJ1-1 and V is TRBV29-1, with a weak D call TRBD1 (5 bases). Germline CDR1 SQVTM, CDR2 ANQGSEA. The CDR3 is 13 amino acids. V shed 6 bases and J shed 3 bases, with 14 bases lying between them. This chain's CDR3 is CSVGTGGYTEAFF. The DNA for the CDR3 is TGCAGCGTGGGGACGGGGGGGTACACTGAAGCTTTCTTT.

The CDR3 nucleotides read TGCGCCAGCAGTGTAGGGGCAGGGGGGTACAATGAGCAGTTCTTC. Its protein product is CASSVGAGGYNEQFF. The chain links TRBV5-1 to TRBJ2-1, with D perhaps TRBD1 (7 bases). The CDR3 totals 15 residues. Germline CDR1 SGHRS, CDR2 YFSETQ. V dropped 5 bases and J dropped 4 bases, with 16 bases sitting between them.